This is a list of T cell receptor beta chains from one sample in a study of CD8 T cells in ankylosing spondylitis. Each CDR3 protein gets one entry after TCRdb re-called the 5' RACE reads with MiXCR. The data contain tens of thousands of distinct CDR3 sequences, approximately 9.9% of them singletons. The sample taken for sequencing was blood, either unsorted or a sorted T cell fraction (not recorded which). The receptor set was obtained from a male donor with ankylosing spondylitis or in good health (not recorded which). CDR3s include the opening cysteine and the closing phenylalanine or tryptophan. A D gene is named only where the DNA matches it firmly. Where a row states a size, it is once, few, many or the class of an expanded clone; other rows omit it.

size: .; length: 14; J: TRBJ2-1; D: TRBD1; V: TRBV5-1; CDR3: CASSLGTGYNEQFF; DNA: TGCGCCAGCAGCTTGGGGACAGGGTACAATGAGCAGTTCTTC
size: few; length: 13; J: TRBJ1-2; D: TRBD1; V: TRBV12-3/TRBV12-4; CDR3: CASRGTGDYGYTF; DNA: TGTGCCAGCAGGGGGACAGGCGACTATGGCTACACCTTC
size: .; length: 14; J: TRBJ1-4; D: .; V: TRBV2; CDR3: CASSAGLTSEKLFF; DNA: TGTGCCAGCAGTGCGGGGCTAACCAGTGAAAAACTGTTTTTT
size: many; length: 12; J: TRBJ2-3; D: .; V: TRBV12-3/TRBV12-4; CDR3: CASSSRGDTQYF; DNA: TGTGCCAGCAGTTCCCGTGGGGATACGCAGTATTTT
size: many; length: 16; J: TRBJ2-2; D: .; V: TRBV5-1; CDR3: CASSLVQGTNTGELFF; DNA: TGCGCCAGCAGCTTGGTCCAGGGAACTAACACCGGGGAGCTGTTTTTT
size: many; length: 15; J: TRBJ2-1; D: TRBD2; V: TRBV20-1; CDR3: CSARDTQRGADEQFF; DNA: TGCAGTGCTAGAGATACCCAGCGGGGGGCCGATGAGCAGTTCTTC
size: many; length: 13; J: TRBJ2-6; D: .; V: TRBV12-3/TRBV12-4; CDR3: CASLSSGANVLTF; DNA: TGTGCCAGCCTTAGTTCTGGGGCCAACGTCCTGACTTTC
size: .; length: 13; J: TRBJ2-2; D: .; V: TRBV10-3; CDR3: CAISLEHTGELFF; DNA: TGTGCCATCAGTCTAGAGCACACCGGGGAGCTGTTTTTT
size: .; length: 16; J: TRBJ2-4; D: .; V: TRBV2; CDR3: CASSGLLLVAKNIQYF; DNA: TGTGCCAGCTCGGGACTTCTCCTGGTAGCCAAAAACATTCAGTACTTC
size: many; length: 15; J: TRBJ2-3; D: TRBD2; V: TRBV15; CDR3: CATSRDGGGTDTQYF; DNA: TGTGCCACCAGCAGAGATGGGGGGGGCACAGATACGCAGTATTTT
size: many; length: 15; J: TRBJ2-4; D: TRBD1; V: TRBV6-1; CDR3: CASRTAGTGQNIQYF; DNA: TGTGCCAGCAGGACGGCCGGGACAGGGCAAAACATTCAGTACTTC
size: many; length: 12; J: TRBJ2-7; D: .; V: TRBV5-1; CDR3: CASSLGLYEQYF; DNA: TGCGCCAGCAGCCTGGGGCTCTACGAGCAGTACTTC
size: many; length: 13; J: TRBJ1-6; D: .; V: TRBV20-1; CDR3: CSGQETYNSPLHF; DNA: TGCAGTGGACAGGAAACCTATAATTCACCCCTCCACTTT
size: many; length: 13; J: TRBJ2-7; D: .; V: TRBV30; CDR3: CAWSVSGRNGQYF; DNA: TGTGCCTGGAGTGTATCAGGGAGGAACGGGCAGTACTTC
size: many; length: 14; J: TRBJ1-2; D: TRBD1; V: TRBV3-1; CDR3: CASSQGQGVYGYTF; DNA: TGTGCCAGCAGCCAGGGACAGGGAGTCTATGGCTACACCTTC
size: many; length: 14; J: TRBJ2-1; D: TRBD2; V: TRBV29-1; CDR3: CSATGLALWNEQFF; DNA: TGCAGCGCAACCGGACTAGCGCTTTGGAATGAGCAGTTCTTC
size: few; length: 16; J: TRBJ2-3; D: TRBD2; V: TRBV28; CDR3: CASSSGGGPSTDTQYF; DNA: TGTGCCAGCAGTTCTGGCGGGGGGCCCTCCACAGATACGCAGTATTTT
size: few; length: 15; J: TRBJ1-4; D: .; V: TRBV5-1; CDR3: CASSTRGATNEKLFF; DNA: TGCGCCAGCAGCACGAGAGGGGCAACTAATGAAAAACTGTTTTTT
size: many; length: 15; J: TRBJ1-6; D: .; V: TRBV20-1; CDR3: CSARDDRAHNSPLHF; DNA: TGCAGTGCTAGAGACGACAGAGCTCATAATTCACCCCTCCACTTT
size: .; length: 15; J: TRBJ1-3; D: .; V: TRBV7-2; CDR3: CASSLNGSPGNTIYF; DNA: TGTGCCAGCAGCTTAAATGGGAGCCCTGGAAACACCATATATTTT
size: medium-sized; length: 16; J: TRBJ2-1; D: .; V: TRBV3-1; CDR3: CASSTPLGTVYNEQFF; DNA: .
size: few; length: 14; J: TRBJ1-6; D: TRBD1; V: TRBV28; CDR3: CASSPRGLNSPLHF; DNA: TGTGCCAGCAGTCCCAGGGGGCTGAATTCACCCCTCCACTTT
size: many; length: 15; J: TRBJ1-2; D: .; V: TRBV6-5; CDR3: CASSYNRGGLGGYTF; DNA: TGTGCCAGCAGTTACAACCGGGGAGGCCTTGGGGGCTACACCTTC
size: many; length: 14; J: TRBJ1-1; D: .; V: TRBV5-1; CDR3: CASSRPEGRTEAFF; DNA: TGCGCCAGCAGCCGACCGGAGGGGAGAACTGAAGCTTTCTTT
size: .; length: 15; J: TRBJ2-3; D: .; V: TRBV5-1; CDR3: CASSLDPLSTDTQYF; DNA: TGCGCCAGCAGCTTGGACCCGCTGAGCACAGATACGCAGTATTTT
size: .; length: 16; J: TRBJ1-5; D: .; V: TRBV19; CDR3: CASSIGAGYSNQPQHF; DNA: TGTGCCAGTAGTATCGGGGCCGGCTATAGCAATCAGCCCCAGCATTTT
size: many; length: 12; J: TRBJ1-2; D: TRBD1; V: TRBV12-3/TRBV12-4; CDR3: CASSLARGQIVF; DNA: TGTGCCAGCAGTTTAGCGCGGGGACAGATCGTCTTC
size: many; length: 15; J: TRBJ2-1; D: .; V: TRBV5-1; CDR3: CASSPSFTAHNEQFF; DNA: TGCGCCAGCAGCCCCTCCTTTACGGCCCACAATGAGCAGTTCTTC
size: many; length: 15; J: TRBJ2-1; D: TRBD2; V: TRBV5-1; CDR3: CASSPSGQAYNEQFF; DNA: TGCGCCAGCAGCCCTAGCGGACAAGCCTACAATGAGCAGTTCTTC
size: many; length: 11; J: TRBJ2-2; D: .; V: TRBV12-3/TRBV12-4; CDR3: CASSNPGELFF; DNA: TGTGCCAGCAGTAATCCGGGGGAGCTGTTTTTT
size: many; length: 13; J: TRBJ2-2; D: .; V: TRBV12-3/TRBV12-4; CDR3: CASSLRGTGELFF; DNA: TGTGCCAGCAGTTTACGAGGCACCGGGGAGCTGTTTTTT
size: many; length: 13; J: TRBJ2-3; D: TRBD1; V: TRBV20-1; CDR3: CSAIRGPADTQYF; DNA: TGCAGTGCCATAAGGGGGCCGGCAGATACGCAGTATTTT
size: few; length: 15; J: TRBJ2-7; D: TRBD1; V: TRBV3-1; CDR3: CASSHFRTGEYEQYF; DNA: TGTGCCAGCAGCCACTTTAGGACAGGCGAATACGAGCAGTACTTC
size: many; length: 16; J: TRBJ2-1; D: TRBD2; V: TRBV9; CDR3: CASSPLGAGGINEQFF; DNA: TGTGCCAGCAGCCCGCTCGGCGCGGGGGGGATCAATGAGCAGTTCTTC
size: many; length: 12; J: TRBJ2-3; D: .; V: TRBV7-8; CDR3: CASSSLVDTQYF; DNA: TGTGCCAGCAGCTCCCTAGTAGATACGCAGTATTTT
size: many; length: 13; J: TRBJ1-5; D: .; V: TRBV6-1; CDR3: CASSEESRQPQHF; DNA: TGTGCCAGCAGTGAAGAGTCTCGACAGCCCCAGCATTTT
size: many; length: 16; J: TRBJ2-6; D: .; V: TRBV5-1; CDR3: CASSLEGVSGANVLTF; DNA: TGCGCCAGCAGCTTGGAGGGGGTCTCTGGGGCCAACGTCCTGACTTTC
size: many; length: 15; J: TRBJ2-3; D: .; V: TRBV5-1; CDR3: CASSVTSLSTDTQYF; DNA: TGCGCCAGCAGCGTAACTAGCCTCAGCACAGATACGCAGTATTTT
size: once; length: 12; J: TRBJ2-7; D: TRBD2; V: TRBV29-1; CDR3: CSGGGDSYEQYF; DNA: TGCAGCGGTGGGGGGGACTCCTACGAGCAGTACTTC
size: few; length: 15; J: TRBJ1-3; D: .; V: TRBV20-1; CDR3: CSARTMQSSGNTIYF; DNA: TGCAGTGCTAGAACGATGCAGAGCTCTGGAAACACCATATATTTT
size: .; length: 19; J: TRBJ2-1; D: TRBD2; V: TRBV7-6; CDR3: CASSLSLAGGLSSYNEQFF; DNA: TGTGCCAGCAGCTTAAGTCTAGCGGGGGGCCTGAGCTCCTACAATGAGCAGTTCTTC
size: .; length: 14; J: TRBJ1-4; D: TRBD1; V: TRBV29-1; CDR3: CSGSTGGDGEKLFF; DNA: TGCAGCGGCTCCACAGGGGGCGATGGGGAAAAACTGTTTTTT
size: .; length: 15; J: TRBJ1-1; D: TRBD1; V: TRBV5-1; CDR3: CASSWTGAVNTEAFF; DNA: TGCGCCAGCAGCTGGACAGGGGCTGTGAACACTGAAGCTTTCTTT
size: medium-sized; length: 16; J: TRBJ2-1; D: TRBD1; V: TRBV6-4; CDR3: CASSDSRQGGYNEQFF; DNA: TGTGCCAGCAGTGACTCGAGACAGGGTGGGTACAATGAGCAGTTCTTC
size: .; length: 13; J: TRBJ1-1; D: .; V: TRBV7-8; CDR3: CASSLALNTEAFF; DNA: TGTGCCAGCAGCTTAGCCCTGAACACTGAAGCTTTCTTT
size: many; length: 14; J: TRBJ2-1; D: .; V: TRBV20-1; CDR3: CSARDLPQGYEQFF; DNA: TGCAGTGCTAGAGATCTTCCCCAGGGATATGAGCAGTTCTTC
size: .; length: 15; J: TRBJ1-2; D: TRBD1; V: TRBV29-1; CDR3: CSVVWGTANNYGYTF; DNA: TGCAGCGTTGTTTGGGGGACAGCAAACAACTATGGCTACACCTTC
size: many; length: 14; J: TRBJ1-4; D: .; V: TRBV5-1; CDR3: CASSLETTNEKLFF; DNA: TGCGCCAGCAGCTTAGAGACAACTAATGAAAAACTGTTTTTT
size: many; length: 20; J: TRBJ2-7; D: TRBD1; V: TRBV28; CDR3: CASSRLPTQALGTGDVEQYF; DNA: TGTGCCAGCAGCCGACTACCCACCCAAGCCCTCGGGACAGGGGATGTCGAGCAGTACTTC
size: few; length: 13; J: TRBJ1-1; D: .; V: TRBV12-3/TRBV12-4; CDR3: CASSSQGRTEAFF; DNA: TGTGCCAGCAGTTCCCAGGGTAGGACTGAAGCTTTCTTT